This entry lists 23 T cell receptor beta chains sequenced from one sample in a study of T cells after posttransplantation cyclophosphamide. TCRdb's copy holds only in-frame clones and misses some; the assay was immunoSEQ multiplex PCR. Altogether 30,000 to 50,000 clones were found in the sample, and no singletons occur. What was sequenced was PBMCs. The receptors here all came from a woman aged 50 to 65 in good health and a related stem cell transplant donor.

This clone was seen a handful of times. The chain recombines TRBV23-1 with TRBJ2-7; D might be TRBD2 (6 bases). TRBV23-1 is reported as an ORF; its role is uncertain. The CDR3 is made up of 13 amino acids. V lost 2 bases to trimming and J lost 5 bases, with 10 bases between them. As DNA, the CDR3 is TGCGCCAGCAGTCAAAGGGAGGAGGACGAGCAGTACTTC. It translates to CASSQREEDEQYF.

This clone was counted many times. The V and J genes are TRBV9 and TRBJ2-5; 9 bases line up with TRBD2. J gave up 1 base and V 3 bases, and 1 base lay outside the gene matches. The CDR3 consists of 14 residues. Germline-derived CDR1 and CDR2 are SGDLS and YYNGEE. CDR3 in DNA: TGTGCCAGCAGCGGAGCGGGGGGCCAAGAGACCCAGTACTTC. It translates to CASSGAGGQETQYF.

The table lists this clone with many counts. The V gene is TRBV28, the J gene TRBJ1-4, with a possible D match to TRBD1 (6 bases). With 6 bases removed from V and 6 bases from J, the gap between germline ends came to 14 bases. CDR1 MDHEN and CDR2 SYDVKM come from the germline V gene. CDR3 length equals 14 residues. The CDR3 DNA reads as TGTGCCAGCAGGACAGGTCTCAGGGATGAAAAACTGTTTTTT. Its translation is CASRTGLRDEKLFF.

This clone was detected ten times or more. V and J are TRBV7-2 and TRBJ2-7, with 8 nucleotides matching TRBD1. The CDR3 loop spans 15 amino acids. Germline V CDR1 and CDR2: SGHTA, FQGNSA. J lost 0 bases, V lost 5 bases, and 6 bases had no gene match. CDR3 DNA: TGTGCCAGCAGCCCCCAGGGGGCGAGCTCCTACGAGCAGTACTTC. Its translation: CASSPQGASSYEQYF.

This clone was counted a few times. V gene TRBV27 combines with J gene TRBJ2-1, with TRBD1 matching over 8 bases. Germline CDR1 MNHEY, CDR2 SMNVEV (reference sequence). This CDR3 region has 12 residues. The V and J ends lost 11 bases and 7 bases, in that order; junction bases with no gene match: 7. The CDR3 loop reads CASGTGANEQFF. The CDR3 DNA sequence: TGTGCCTCCGGGACAGGCGCAAATGAGCAGTTCTTC.

This clone was detected ten times or more. This chain's CDR3 is CASSSLGWGVDEKLFF. CDR3 nucleotide sequence: TGTGCCAGCAGCTCCTTGGGGTGGGGAGTGGATGAAAAACTGTTTTTT. This chain joins TRBV11-2 and TRBJ1-4; unclear D gene. The CDR3 covers 16 residues. Germline CDR1 is SGHAT and CDR2 is FQNNGV. Deletions cut 4 bases from V and 6 bases from J, with 18 bases between.

This clone was counted at least ten times. The chain uses TRBV7-2 and TRBJ2-7; 7 nucleotides line up with TRBD1. CDR1 and CDR2 (germline): SGHTA, FQGNSA. V shed 6 bases, J shed 5 bases, and the junction held 10 bases outside the gene matches. CDR3 length: 14 amino acids. As DNA, the CDR3 is TGTGCCAGCAGAAGACAGGGAACCCTGAACGAGCAGTACTTC. Translation gives CASRRQGTLNEQYF.

This clone was found many times. The chain employs TRBV5-1 and TRBJ2-1; 8 bases match TRBD1. Germline V gene sequence: CDR1 SGHRS, CDR2 YFSETQ. Trimming took 3 bases from V and 0 from J; bases not matched to a gene: 11. The CDR3 consists of 18 residues. CDR3 in DNA: TGCGCCAGCAGCTCTGGTTTCGGACAGGGAAACTCCTACAATGAGCAGTTCTTC. This gives the protein CASSSGFGQGNSYNEQFF.

This clone was counted between two and nine times. This chain uses TRBV7-2 with TRBJ2-5, with D perhaps TRBD2 (5 bases). Matching the DNA end better, TRBJ2-7 makes the J call doubtful. Germline V gene sequence: CDR1 SGHTA, CDR2 FQGNSA. The CDR3 extends over 19 amino acids. The CDR3 is CASSLRRAAAERGVSEQYF. The CDR3 DNA reads as TGTGCCAGCAGCTTACGGCGAGCGGCGGCCGAGCGAGGAGTATCCGAGCAGTACTTC.

This clone was observed at least ten times. The genes are TRBV4-1 and TRBJ2-1; 13 bases line up with TRBD2. CDR3 length: 17 residues. From germline, CDR1 is MGHRA and CDR2 YSYEKL. J was trimmed by 2 bases and V by 0 bases; bases with no gene match: 1. The chain's CDR3 is CASSQDGLAGAYNEQFF. The CDR3 DNA is TGCGCCAGCAGCCAAGACGGACTAGCGGGGGCCTACAATGAGCAGTTCTTC.

This clone was observed at least ten times. This chain joins TRBV11-2 and TRBJ2-3; a possible D gene is TRBD2 (7 bases). The CDR3 is 15 residues long. Germline values: CDR1 SGHAT, CDR2 FQNNGV. Trimming cost V 4 bases and J 6 bases, with 17 bases left between them. The CDR3 sequence is CASSWASGGRDTQYF. CDR3 coding DNA: TGTGCCAGCAGCTGGGCGTCGGGGGGCAGGGATACGCAGTATTTT.

This clone was counted only a few times. The J gene is TRBJ2-7, the V gene TRBV23-1; no reliable D call. TRBV23-1 is an ORF; its function is uncertain. The CDR3 spans 13 residues. The V end lost 0 bases, the J end lost 6 bases, and 9 bases lay between the germline ends. CDR3 nucleotide sequence: TGCGCCAGCAGTCAATCTTCCAGAGGCGAGCAGTACTTC. Protein sequence: CASSQSSRGEQYF.

This clone was detected many times. V is TRBV19 and J is TRBJ2-5; possibly TRBD2 for D (5 bases). The CDR3 length is 13 residues. The V end was cut by 3 bases, the J end by 5 bases, with 10 bases between. Per the germline V gene, CDR1 is LNHDA and CDR2 is SQIVND (reference sequence). CDR3 region: CASSIRERETQYF. The CDR3 bases are TGTGCCAGTAGTATCCGGGAAAGGGAGACCCAGTACTTC.

At least ten counts were recorded for this clone. The chain uses TRBV7-2 and TRBJ2-3; TRBD2 agrees at 7 bases. The CDR3 loop spans 14 amino acids. Germline CDR1 and CDR2: SGHTA and FQGNSA. J lost 1 base, V lost 3 bases, and 1 base had no gene match. As DNA, the CDR3 is TGTGCCAGCAGCTTTACTAGCGGCACAGATACGCAGTATTTT. It specifies CASSFTSGTDTQYF.

In its sample, this clone was seen many times. The CDR3 loop reads CASSPVGADRNEQFF. The CDR3, as DNA: TGTGCCAGTAGTCCGGTAGGGGCCGATAGAAATGAGCAGTTCTTC. This chain uses TRBV19 with TRBJ2-1; D is perhaps TRBD1 (5 bases). Germline values: CDR1 LNHDA, CDR2 SQIVND (reference sequence). The CDR3 consists of 15 residues. Trimming stripped 5 bases from V and 7 bases from J, with 18 bases between. Variable domain in full (rest from reference TRBV19 and TRBJ2-1): DGGITQSPKYLFRKEGQNVTLSCEQNLNHDAMYWYRQDPGQGLRLIYYSQIVNDFQKGDIAEGYSVSREKKESFPLTVTSAQKNPTAFYLCASSPVGADRNEQFFGPGTRLTVL.

This clone showed up many times. The rearrangement joins TRBV19 to TRBJ1-2; 12 bases fit TRBD1. The trim removed 4 bases at V and 4 bases at J, leaving 10 bases unmatched. There are 17 residues in the CDR3. The germline gives CDR1 LNHDA, CDR2 SQIVND (reference sequence). The CDR3 sequence is CASSTRGTGGISYGYTF. Written as DNA, the CDR3 is TGTGCCAGTAGTACCCGAGGGACAGGGGGCATCAGCTATGGCTACACCTTC. The full variable domain, rest sourced from reference TRBV19 and TRBJ1-2, is DGGITQSPKYLFRKEGQNVTLSCEQNLNHDAMYWYRQDPGQGLRLIYYSQIVNDFQKGDIAEGYSVSREKKESFPLTVTSAQKNPTAFYLCASSTRGTGGISYGYTFGSGTRLTVV.

This clone has a count of ten or more. This sequence joins TRBV19 and TRBJ1-2, with TRBD1 as a possible D gene (5 bases). Germline lookup yields CDR1 LNHDA and CDR2 SQIVND (reference sequence). CDR3 length equals 14 residues. V lost 1 base to trimming and J lost 3 bases, with 9 bases between them. This CDR3 is CASSIAGGYYGYTF. Here the CDR3 DNA reads TGTGCCAGTAGTATAGCGGGGGGATACTATGGCTACACCTTC.

This clone was found many times. This chain uses TRBV7-8 with TRBJ1-2, with TRBD1 as a possible D gene (5 bases). The germline V and J ends were trimmed by 5 bases and 3 bases, with 19 bases remaining between them. The germline CDR1 and CDR2 sequences are SGHVS and FQNEAQ. The CDR3 covers 16 residues. Here the CDR3 DNA reads TGTGCCAGCAGCCCAGGGTGGCGGGGGTTGGACTATGGCTACACCTTC. It translates to CASSPGWRGLDYGYTF.

This clone was observed at least ten times. The gene calls are TRBV11-2 and TRBJ2-2, with 7 bases matching TRBD2. CDR1 is SGHAT and CDR2 is FQNNGV in the germline V gene. V lost 5 bases, J lost 5 bases, and 11 bases stayed unmatched. The CDR3 has 16 residues. CDR3 DNA: TGTGCCAGCAGCCTGGGCCGGGGGGTCGGGACCGGGGAGCTGTTTTTT. Translated: CASSLGRGVGTGELFF.

Ten or more counts support this clone. The chain has TRBV27 and TRBJ2-1; TRBD2 is a possible D gene (7 bases). The CDR3 spans 16 residues. CDR1 is MNHEY, CDR2 SMNVEV, per germline (reference sequence). Trimming took 2 bases from V and 5 from J, leaving 16 bases between them. The CDR3 DNA is TGTGCCAGCAGTTTACGTGCGGGGGCTACCAACAATGAGCAGTTCTTC. Its translation is CASSLRAGATNNEQFF.

This clone was detected many times. The V and J genes are TRBV18 and TRBJ1-5; tentatively, D is TRBD1 (6 bases). The CDR3 is 13 amino acids. CDR1 and CDR2 (germline): KGHSH, LQKENI. V was trimmed by 6 bases and J by 7 bases, leaving 13 bases between them. Written as DNA, the CDR3 is TGTGCCAGCTCTCCTCAGGGGAGCCAGCCCCAGCATTTT. Translating gives CASSPQGSQPQHF.

This clone was counted at least ten times. The chain has TRBV19 and TRBJ1-2; no clear D. The germline V gene encodes CDR1 LNHDA and CDR2 SQIVND (reference sequence). The CDR3 consists of 12 residues. Trimming stripped 5 bases from V and 10 bases from J, with 14 bases between. The CDR3 region is CASSSLGEDYTF. CDR3 DNA: TGTGCCAGTAGTTCGCTTGGGGAGGACTACACCTTC. Combining the CDR3 with reference TRBV19 and TRBJ1-2 gives the whole variable domain DGGITQSPKYLFRKEGQNVTLSCEQNLNHDAMYWYRQDPGQGLRLIYYSQIVNDFQKGDIAEGYSVSREKKESFPLTVTSAQKNPTAFYLCASSSLGEDYTFGSGTRLTVV.

By share, this clone ranks as medium-sized (0.01 to 0.1%). The V gene is TRBV19, the J gene TRBJ1-4, with unresolved D. This CDR3 has 8 amino acids. The germline CDR1 and CDR2 sequences are LNHDA and SQIVND (reference sequence). This chain's CDR3 is CPLGKLFF. CDR3 bases: TGTCCCCTCGGAAAACTGTTTTTT.